One sample yielded the 11 T cell receptor beta chains listed below, sequenced in a study of T-cell reconstitution after alpha-beta-depleted transplantation in children. Library preparation (for TCRbeta) was performed with unique molecular identifiers. TCRdb reanalysed the PCR reads using MiXCR and keeps one entry per CDR3 protein. The top ten clones hold about 40% of a sample with about 200,000 distinct CDR3 sequences, 7.5% to 9.5% of them seen once. The sample here was PBMCs, mostly from graft donor cells, taken 360 days after TCRalphabeta/CD19-depleted stem cell transplant. These receptors all stem from a male patient aged 2 to 10 who had a stem cell transplant for acute myeloid leukemia, so the T cells may come from the graft donor.

This clonotype has a handful of counts. The chain uses TRBV4-1 and TRBJ2-1; weak D call: TRBD1 (6 bases). Germline CDR1 MGHRA, CDR2 YSYEKL. The CDR3 covers 15 residues. Trimming shortened V by 0 bases and J by 3 bases, and 9 bases separated the two germline ends. The CDR3 coding sequence is TGCGCCAGCAGCCAAGACAGGGGTTTCTACAATGAGCAGTTCTTC. Translation gives CASSQDRGFYNEQFF.

The chain has TRBV11-2 and TRBJ1-5; 11 bases align to TRBD1. V gave up 5 bases and J gave up 9 bases; unmatched junction bases: 18. Germline loops: CDR1 SGHAT, CDR2 FQNNGV. This CDR3 has 18 amino acids. Here the CDR3 DNA reads TGTGCCAGCAGCCCTGGACAGGGGGCGATTCGGGAGGTAGGGCCCCAGCATTTT. Its protein is CASSPGQGAIREVGPQHF. The variable domain in full, with the rest retrieved from reference TRBV11-2 and TRBJ1-5, is EAGVAQSPRYKIIEKRQSVAFWCNPISGHATLYWYQQILGQGPKLLIQFQNNGVVDDSQLPKDRFSAERLKGVDSTLKIQPAKLEDSAVYLCASSPGQGAIREVGPQHFGDGTRLSIL.

This rearrangement joins TRBV5-1 to TRBJ2-5; 11 nucleotides agree with TRBD1. J gave up 4 bases and V 4 bases, and 9 bases lay outside the gene matches. CDR1 and CDR2 from the germline V gene are SGHRS and YFSETQ. This CDR3 comprises 16 residues. CDR3 DNA sequence: TGCGCCAGCAGCCGGGACAGGGGGATTGGAGGAGAGACCCAGTACTTC. Translated, it gives CASSRDRGIGGETQYF.

This clonotype has a handful of counts. V is TRBV11-2 and J is TRBJ2-1, with 13 bases identical to TRBD2. V trimming: 8 bases; J trimming: 2 bases; junction bases outside the gene matches: 15. The CDR3 loop spans 19 amino acids. Germline loops: CDR1 SGHAT, CDR2 FQNNGV. The CDR3 nucleotides are TGTGCCAGCCGGGCCGCCGGACTAGCGGGGGCGGACCCCTACAATGAGCAGTTCTTC. Translated: CASRAAGLAGADPYNEQFF.

In this sample, this clonotype turned up a few times. The rearrangement uses TRBV7-9 and TRBJ1-1; 7 bases fit TRBD1. Unmatched junction bases numbered 4, after V lost 3 bases and J lost 0 bases. CDR3 length equals 15 residues. Germline values: CDR1 SEHNR, CDR2 FQNEAQ (reference sequence). Here the CDR3 DNA reads TGTGCCAGCAGCTTTTCAACAGGGGTGAACACTGAAGCTTTCTTT. Translating it yields CASSFSTGVNTEAFF.

The J gene is TRBJ2-3, the V gene TRBV7-2, with no clear D. The germline CDR1 and CDR2 sequences are SGHTA and FQGNSA. V lost 4 bases to trimming and J lost 0 bases, with 17 bases between them. The CDR3 length is 17 residues. The CDR3 reads CASSSLPTGPSTDTQYF. CDR3 bases: TGTGCCAGCAGCTCCCTCCCGACTGGACCTAGCACAGATACGCAGTATTTT.

This clonotype was recorded many times. The rearrangement uses TRBV6-5 and TRBJ1-1, with unresolved D. CDR3 size: 16 residues. V was shortened by 0 bases and J by 4 bases, with 15 bases between the two germline ends. Germline CDR1 and CDR2: MNHEY and SVGAGI. The CDR3 DNA sequence: TGTGCCAGCAGTTACTCCACGCAGCCGCCGGGCACTGAAGCTTTCTTT. Amino acids: CASSYSTQPPGTEAFF.

The sample holds many counts of this clonotype. The chain employs TRBV27 and TRBJ2-2, with D possibly TRBD1 on 5 matching bases. Trimming left V 8 bases short and J 5 bases short, with 12 bases between. CDR1 and CDR2 from the germline V gene are MNHEY and SMNVEV (reference sequence). This CDR3 spans 13 amino acids. DNA of the CDR3: TGTGCCAGCTTGACAGCCTTGACCGGGGAGCTGTTTTTT. As protein: CASLTALTGELFF.

This clonotype was found a few times. The chain recombines TRBV12-3 or TRBV12-4 with TRBJ1-5; no reliable D call. The CDR3 length is 16 residues. The germline V and J ends were trimmed by 5 bases and 0 bases, with 14 bases remaining between them. This CDR3 is CASSHRPKDSNQPQHF. CDR3 sequence (DNA): TGTGCCAGCAGTCACCGACCGAAGGATAGCAATCAGCCCCAGCATTTT.

The table lists this clonotype with many counts. The chain recombines TRBV7-9 with TRBJ2-7, with D hard to call. Trimming left V 0 bases short and J 0 bases short, with 3 bases between. Germline V gene sequence: CDR1 SEHNR, CDR2 FQNEAQ (reference sequence). This CDR3 is built from 13 residues. CDR3 sequence: CASSLASSYEQYF. The DNA of the CDR3 is TGTGCCAGCAGCTTAGCCAGCTCCTACGAGCAGTACTTC.

This clonotype was picked up a small number of times. The CDR3 DNA follows: TGTGCCAGCAGCTTAGGGACTAGCGGGAGAATCTACGAGCAGTACTTC. Residues: CASSLGTSGRIYEQYF. This chain uses TRBV7-2 with TRBJ2-7, with 13 bases aligning to TRBD2. The V gene end was trimmed by 1 base and the J gene end by 3 bases; junction bases not matched to a gene: 3. The CDR3 sequence is 16 residues long. Germline values: CDR1 SGHTA, CDR2 FQGNSA.